The rows below give T cell receptor beta chains drawn from one sample of a study of cytomegalovirus exposure and HLA in healthy donors. Assay: immunoSEQ multiplex PCR; the TCRdb copy retains only in-frame clones and omits some. Altogether about 110,000 clones are present, 55% to 75% being singletons, with the ten largest covering approximately 5.5%. The sequencing sample was made of PBMCs. The origin of the receptors is a woman aged 65 to 85 in good health and CMV-seropositive. Each CDR3 is given with its conserved first and last residue. D genes are given only for firm matches. Clone sizes are given selectively: once, few, many, or a class where the clone is expanded.

V gene: TRBV21-1; D gene: -; J gene: TRBJ2-1; clone size: -; CDR3 protein: CASSKGAAGLAGAYNEQFF; CDR3 DNA: TGTGCCAGCAGCAAAGGGGCTGCGGGACTAGCGGGGGCTTACAATGAGCAGTTCTTC
V gene: TRBV6-6; D gene: -; J gene: TRBJ1-3; clone size: -; CDR3 protein: CASSPTGDTIYF; CDR3 DNA: TGTGCCAGCAGTCCGACAGGCGACACCATATATTTT
V gene: TRBV6-6; D gene: TRBD2; J gene: TRBJ2-1; clone size: -; CDR3 protein: CASSYSGTTYNEQFF; CDR3 DNA: TGTGCCAGCAGTTACTCGGGGACTACATACAATGAGCAGTTCTTC
V gene: TRBV5-1; D gene: -; J gene: TRBJ2-1; clone size: -; CDR3 protein: CASSFPGLPEQFF; CDR3 DNA: TGCGCCAGCAGCTTTCCGGGACTGCCGGAGCAGTTCTTC
V gene: TRBV10-1; D gene: TRBD1; J gene: TRBJ1-1; clone size: -; CDR3 protein: CASRPGGNMNTEAFF; CDR3 DNA: TGCGCCAGCAGACCAGGGGGAAACATGAACACTGAAGCTTTCTTT
V gene: TRBV5-6; D gene: -; J gene: TRBJ1-2; clone size: -; CDR3 protein: CASSLEGGDYGYTF; CDR3 DNA: TGTGCCAGCAGCTTGGAGGGCGGGGACTATGGCTACACCTTC
V gene: TRBV5-1; D gene: TRBD1; J gene: TRBJ1-2; clone size: -; CDR3 protein: CASSLSGGKEVRGGYTF; CDR3 DNA: TGCGCCAGCAGCTTGTCAGGGGGAAAAGAGGTTCGTGGAGGCTACACCTTC
V gene: TRBV6-1; D gene: -; J gene: TRBJ1-6; clone size: few; CDR3 protein: CASSEAVGAGWAPLHF; CDR3 DNA: TGTGCCAGCAGTGAAGCGGTGGGAGCAGGCTGGGCACCCCTCCACTTT
V gene: TRBV11-2; D gene: -; J gene: TRBJ1-5; clone size: -; CDR3 protein: CASSPAGVSSNQPQHF; CDR3 DNA: TGTGCCAGCAGCCCTGCAGGGGTTTCGAGCAATCAGCCCCAGCATTTT
V gene: TRBV7-2; D gene: TRBD2; J gene: TRBJ2-3; clone size: -; CDR3 protein: CASSSDRLAGRDTQYF; CDR3 DNA: TGTGCCAGCAGCTCCGATCGACTAGCGGGGAGAGATACGCAGTATTTT
V gene: TRBV9; D gene: -; J gene: TRBJ1-1; clone size: -; CDR3 protein: CASSVGSGNTEAFF; CDR3 DNA: TGTGCCAGCAGCGTAGGCTCGGGGAACACTGAAGCTTTCTTT
V gene: TRBV11-2; D gene: TRBD2; J gene: TRBJ2-1; clone size: -; CDR3 protein: CASSLDRRTSGGSEQFF; CDR3 DNA: TGTGCCAGCAGCTTAGATCGTAGGACTAGCGGGGGTAGTGAGCAGTTCTTC
V gene: TRBV7-2; D gene: -; J gene: TRBJ1-4; clone size: -; CDR3 protein: CASSLMSGINEKLFF; CDR3 DNA: TGTGCCAGCAGCTTAATGTCGGGGATTAATGAAAAACTGTTTTTT
V gene: TRBV5-1; D gene: TRBD2; J gene: TRBJ2-5; clone size: -; CDR3 protein: CASSPGLAGGQETQYF; CDR3 DNA: TGCGCCAGCAGCCCCGGACTAGCGGGGGGCCAAGAGACCCAGTACTTC
V gene: TRBV5-1; D gene: TRBD1; J gene: TRBJ2-6; clone size: -; CDR3 protein: CASSIGQGWGSGANVLTF; CDR3 DNA: TGCGCCAGCAGCATCGGACAGGGTTGGGGTTCTGGGGCCAACGTCCTGACTTTC
V gene: TRBV5-1; D gene: -; J gene: TRBJ2-7; clone size: -; CDR3 protein: CASNGGAYEQYF; CDR3 DNA: TGCGCCAGCAACGGGGGTGCCTACGAGCAGTACTTC
V gene: TRBV10-3; D gene: TRBD2; J gene: TRBJ2-1; clone size: -; CDR3 protein: CAISETGGLGNEQFF; CDR3 DNA: TGTGCCATCAGTGAGACGGGGGGGCTTGGCAATGAGCAGTTCTTC
V gene: TRBV7-2; D gene: TRBD1; J gene: TRBJ1-2; clone size: -; CDR3 protein: CASSLGTGGLYGYTF; CDR3 DNA: TGTGCCAGCAGCCTCGGGACAGGGGGCCTCTATGGCTACACCTTC
V gene: TRBV29-1; D gene: -; J gene: TRBJ2-7; clone size: -; CDR3 protein: CSVEDGQTYEQYF; CDR3 DNA: TGCAGCGTTGAAGATGGGCAAACCTACGAGCAGTACTTC
V gene: TRBV27; D gene: -; J gene: TRBJ2-1; clone size: -; CDR3 protein: CASSPRGRPPYEQFF; CDR3 DNA: TGTGCCAGCAGTCCGCGAGGGAGGCCCCCCTATGAGCAGTTCTTC
V gene: TRBV4-3; D gene: TRBD2; J gene: TRBJ2-1; clone size: -; CDR3 protein: CASSTSGGATYNEQFF; CDR3 DNA: TGCGCCAGCAGTACATCGGGGGGGGCCACCTACAATGAGCAGTTCTTC
V gene: TRBV18; D gene: -; J gene: TRBJ1-1; clone size: -; CDR3 protein: CASSRRTVITNTEAFF; CDR3 DNA: TGTGCCAGCTCACGAAGGACAGTCATCACGAACACTGAAGCTTTCTTT
V gene: TRBV10-3; D gene: TRBD1; J gene: TRBJ1-4; clone size: once; CDR3 protein: CAISPGQVGEKLFF; CDR3 DNA: TGTGCCATCAGTCCCGGACAGGTTGGGGAAAAACTGTTTTTT
V gene: TRBV6-1; D gene: TRBD1; J gene: TRBJ1-5; clone size: -; CDR3 protein: CASSYGQAINQPQHF; CDR3 DNA: TGTGCCAGCAGCTACGGACAGGCGATCAATCAGCCCCAGCATTTT
V gene: TRBV18; D gene: -; J gene: TRBJ1-2; clone size: -; CDR3 protein: CASSLSTVGVEGYTF; CDR3 DNA: TGTGCCAGCTCACTCAGTACAGTCGGGGTTGAGGGCTACACCTTC
V gene: TRBV7-9; D gene: -; J gene: TRBJ1-1; clone size: -; CDR3 protein: CASSLGVGNTEAFF; CDR3 DNA: TGTGCCAGCAGCTTAGGCGTCGGGAACACTGAAGCTTTCTTT
V gene: TRBV10-3; D gene: -; J gene: TRBJ1-1; clone size: -; CDR3 protein: CAISVLEANTEAFF; CDR3 DNA: TGTGCCATCAGCGTCCTTGAGGCGAACACTGAAGCTTTCTTT
V gene: TRBV6-5; D gene: TRBD1; J gene: TRBJ2-7; clone size: -; CDR3 protein: CASSYSGTGNDEQYF; CDR3 DNA: TGTGCCAGCAGTTATTCCGGGACAGGGAACGACGAGCAGTACTTC
V gene: TRBV4-1; D gene: TRBD1; J gene: TRBJ1-1; clone size: -; CDR3 protein: CASSQGGQGHTEAFF; CDR3 DNA: TGCGCCAGCAGCCAAGGAGGACAGGGCCACACTGAAGCTTTCTTT
V gene: TRBV9; D gene: -; J gene: TRBJ1-1; clone size: -; CDR3 protein: CASSSGGLMNTEAFF; CDR3 DNA: TGTGCCAGCAGCTCCGGCGGGCTCATGAACACTGAAGCTTTCTTT
V gene: TRBV11-3; D gene: TRBD2; J gene: TRBJ2-5; clone size: few; CDR3 protein: CASSFGTSGGGETQYF; CDR3 DNA: TGTGCCAGCAGCTTCGGGACTAGCGGGGGGGGAGAGACCCAGTACTTC
V gene: TRBV4-2; D gene: -; J gene: TRBJ1-2; clone size: -; CDR3 protein: CASSQDLSGSPVGYTF; CDR3 DNA: TGTGCCAGCAGCCAAGATCTATCCGGGAGTCCGGTTGGCTACACCTTC
V gene: TRBV7-2; D gene: -; J gene: TRBJ1-5; clone size: -; CDR3 protein: CASSSEPVQPQHF; CDR3 DNA: TGTGCCAGCAGCTCCGAACCGGTTCAGCCCCAGCATTTT
V gene: TRBV25-1; D gene: TRBD2; J gene: TRBJ2-5; clone size: few; CDR3 protein: CASSAPGLAGGETQYF; CDR3 DNA: TGTGCCAGCAGTGCACCGGGACTAGCGGGAGGAGAGACCCAGTACTTC
V gene: TRBV5-6; D gene: -; J gene: TRBJ1-5; clone size: -; CDR3 protein: CASSLDSLGGQPQHF; CDR3 DNA: TGTGCCAGCAGCTTAGACAGCCTTGGCGGTCAGCCCCAGCATTTT
V gene: TRBV19; D gene: -; J gene: TRBJ2-7; clone size: -; CDR3 protein: CASSISGADLEQYF; CDR3 DNA: TGTGCCAGTAGTATAAGCGGAGCCGATCTCGAGCAGTACTTC
V gene: TRBV29-1; D gene: TRBD2; J gene: TRBJ2-5; clone size: -; CDR3 protein: CSALAGQETQYF; CDR3 DNA: TGCAGCGCCCTAGCGGGCCAAGAGACCCAGTACTTC
V gene: TRBV11-2; D gene: TRBD1; J gene: TRBJ1-6; clone size: -; CDR3 protein: CASSLGGQGSNSPLHF; CDR3 DNA: TGTGCCAGCAGCTTAGGCGGACAGGGGTCGAATTCACCCCTCCACTTT
V gene: TRBV7-3; D gene: -; J gene: TRBJ1-2; clone size: -; CDR3 protein: CASSLSPGQGGYTF; CDR3 DNA: TGTGCCAGCAGCTTAAGTCCAGGGCAGGGGGGCTACACCTTC
V gene: TRBV7-6; D gene: TRBD1; J gene: TRBJ2-7; clone size: -; CDR3 protein: CASSSQGYEQYF; CDR3 DNA: TGTGCCAGCAGCTCACAGGGGTACGAGCAGTACTTC